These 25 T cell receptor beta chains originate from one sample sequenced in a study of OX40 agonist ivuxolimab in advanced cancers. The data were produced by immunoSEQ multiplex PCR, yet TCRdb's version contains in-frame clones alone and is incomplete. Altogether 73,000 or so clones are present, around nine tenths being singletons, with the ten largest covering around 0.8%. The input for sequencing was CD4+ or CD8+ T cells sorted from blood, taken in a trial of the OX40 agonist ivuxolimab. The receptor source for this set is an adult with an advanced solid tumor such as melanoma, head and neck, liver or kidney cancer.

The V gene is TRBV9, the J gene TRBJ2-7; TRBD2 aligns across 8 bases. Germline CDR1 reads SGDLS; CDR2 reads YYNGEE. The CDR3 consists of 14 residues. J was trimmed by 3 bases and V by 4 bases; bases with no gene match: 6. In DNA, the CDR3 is TGTGCCAGCAGCCCCCGAACTAGCGGCTACGAGCAGTACTTC. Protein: CASSPRTSGYEQYF.

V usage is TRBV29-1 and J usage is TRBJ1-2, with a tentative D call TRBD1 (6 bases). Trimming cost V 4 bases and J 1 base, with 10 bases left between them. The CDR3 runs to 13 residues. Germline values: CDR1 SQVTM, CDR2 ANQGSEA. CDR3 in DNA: TGCAGCGTTGCGGACAGCTTTAACTATGGCTACACCTTC. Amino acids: CSVADSFNYGYTF.

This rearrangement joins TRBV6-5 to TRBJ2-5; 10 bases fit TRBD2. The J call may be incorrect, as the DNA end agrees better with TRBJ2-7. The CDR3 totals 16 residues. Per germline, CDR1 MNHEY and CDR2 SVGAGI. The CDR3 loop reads CASSYWASGSSGEQYF. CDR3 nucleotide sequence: TGTGCCAGCAGTTACTGGGCTAGCGGGAGTAGCGGCGAGCAGTACTTC.

CDR3 nucleotide sequence: TGTGCCAGCAGTGAAAGGACAGGGGGCCTCCCCTACGAGCAGTACTTC. Its translation is CASSERTGGLPYEQYF. The gene calls are TRBV6-1 and TRBJ2-7; 11 bases align to TRBD1. The CDR3 has 16 residues. Germline V gene data show CDR1 as MNHNS and CDR2 as SASEGT. The J segment lost 2 bases and the V segment lost 2 bases, leaving 5 bases of the junction unmatched.

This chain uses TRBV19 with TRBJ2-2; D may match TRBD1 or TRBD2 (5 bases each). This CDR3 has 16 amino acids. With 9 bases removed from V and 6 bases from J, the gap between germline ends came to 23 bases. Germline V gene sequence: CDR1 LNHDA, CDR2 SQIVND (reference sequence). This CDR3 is CASRPQGVGVAGELFF. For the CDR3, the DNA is TGTGCCAGCCGACCCCAGGGCGTCGGGGTCGCCGGGGAGCTGTTTTTT.

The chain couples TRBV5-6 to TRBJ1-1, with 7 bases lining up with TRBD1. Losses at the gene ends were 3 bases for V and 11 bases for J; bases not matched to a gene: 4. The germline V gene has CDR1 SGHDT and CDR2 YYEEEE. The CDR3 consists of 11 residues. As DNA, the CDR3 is TGTGCCAGCAGCTCATCAGGGGGGGCTTTCTTT. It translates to CASSSSGGAFF.

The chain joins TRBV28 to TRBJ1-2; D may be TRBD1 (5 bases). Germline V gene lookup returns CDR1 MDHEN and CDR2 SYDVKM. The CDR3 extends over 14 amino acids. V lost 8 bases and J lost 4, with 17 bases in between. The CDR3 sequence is CASRGLGSGYGYTF. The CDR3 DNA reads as TGTGCCAGCCGGGGACTGGGGAGTGGCTATGGCTACACCTTC.

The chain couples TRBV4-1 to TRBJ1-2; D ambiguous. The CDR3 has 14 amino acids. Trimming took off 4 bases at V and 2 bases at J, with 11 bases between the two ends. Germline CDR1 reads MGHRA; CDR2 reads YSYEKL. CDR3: CASSLDGSNYGYTF. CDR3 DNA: TGCGCCAGCAGCCTCGATGGGTCAAACTATGGCTACACCTTC.

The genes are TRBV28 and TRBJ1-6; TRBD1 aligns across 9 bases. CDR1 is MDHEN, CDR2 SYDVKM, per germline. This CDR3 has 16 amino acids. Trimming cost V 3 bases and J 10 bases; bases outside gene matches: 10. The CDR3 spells CASSLPGTGHSSPLHF. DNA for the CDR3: TGTGCCAGCAGTTTGCCCGGGACAGGGCATAGCTCACCCCTCCACTTT.

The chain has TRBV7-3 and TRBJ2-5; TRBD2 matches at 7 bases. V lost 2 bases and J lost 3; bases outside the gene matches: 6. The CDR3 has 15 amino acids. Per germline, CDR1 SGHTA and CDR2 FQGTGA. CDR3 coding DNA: TGTGCCAGCAGCTTATCGGGACTATCTAAAGAGACCCAGTACTTC. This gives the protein CASSLSGLSKETQYF.

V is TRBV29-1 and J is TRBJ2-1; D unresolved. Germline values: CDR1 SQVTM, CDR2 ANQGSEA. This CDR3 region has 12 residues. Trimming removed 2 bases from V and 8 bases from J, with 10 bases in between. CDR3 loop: CSVERPADEQFF. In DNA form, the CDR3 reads TGCAGCGTTGAACGGCCGGCGGATGAGCAGTTCTTC.

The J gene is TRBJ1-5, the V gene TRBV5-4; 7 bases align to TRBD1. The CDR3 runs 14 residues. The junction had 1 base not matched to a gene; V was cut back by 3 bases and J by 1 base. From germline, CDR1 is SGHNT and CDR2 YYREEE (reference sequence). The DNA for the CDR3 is TGTGCCAGCAGCTCGGGACAGAGCAATCAGCCCCAGCATTTT. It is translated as CASSSGQSNQPQHF.

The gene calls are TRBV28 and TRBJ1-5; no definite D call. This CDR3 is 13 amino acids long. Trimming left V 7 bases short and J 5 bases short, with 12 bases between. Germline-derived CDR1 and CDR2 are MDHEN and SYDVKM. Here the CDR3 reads CASNSENYQPQHF. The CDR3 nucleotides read TGTGCCAGCAACTCGGAAAACTATCAGCCCCAGCATTTT. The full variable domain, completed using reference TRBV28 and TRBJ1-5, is DVKVTQSSRYLVKRTGEKVFLECVQDMDHENMFWYRQDPGLGLRLIYFSYDVKMKEKGDIPEGYSVSREKKERFSLILESASTNQTSMYLCASNSENYQPQHFGDGTRLSIL.

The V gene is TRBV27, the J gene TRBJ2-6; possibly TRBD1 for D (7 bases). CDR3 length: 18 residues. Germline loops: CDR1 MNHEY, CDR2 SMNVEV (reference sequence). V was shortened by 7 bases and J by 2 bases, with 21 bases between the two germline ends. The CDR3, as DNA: TGTGCCAGCACCTTAAGGGGCAGGGGGGAAGCTGGGGCCAACGTCCTGACTTTC. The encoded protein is CASTLRGRGEAGANVLTF.

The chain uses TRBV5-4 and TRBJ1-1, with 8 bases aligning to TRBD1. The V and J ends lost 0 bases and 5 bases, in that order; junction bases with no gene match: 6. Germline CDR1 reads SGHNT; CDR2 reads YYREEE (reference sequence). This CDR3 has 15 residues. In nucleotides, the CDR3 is TGTGCCAGCAGCTTGGAACTTACAGGGGGTACTGAAGCTTTCTTT. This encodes CASSLELTGGTEAFF.

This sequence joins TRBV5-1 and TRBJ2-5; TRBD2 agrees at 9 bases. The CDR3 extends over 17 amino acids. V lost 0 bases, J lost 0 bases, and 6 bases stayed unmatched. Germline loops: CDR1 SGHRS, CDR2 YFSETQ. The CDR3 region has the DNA TGCGCCAGCAGCTTGGGCGGGGGGGCCCTGTACCAAGAGACCCAGTACTTC. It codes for CASSLGGGALYQETQYF.

CDR3 nucleotides: TGTGCCAGCTCACCCGGACAGGGGTCGGGAGCTTTCTTT. It translates to CASSPGQGSGAFF. The rearrangement uses TRBV18 and TRBJ1-1; 9 nucleotides line up with TRBD1. CDR1 is KGHSH and CDR2 is LQKENI in the germline V gene. J lost 10 bases, V lost 3 bases, and 6 bases had no gene match. This CDR3 is built from 13 residues.

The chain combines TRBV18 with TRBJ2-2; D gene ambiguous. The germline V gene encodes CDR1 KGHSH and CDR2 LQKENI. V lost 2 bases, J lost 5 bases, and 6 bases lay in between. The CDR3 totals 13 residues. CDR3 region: CASSPFKTGELFF. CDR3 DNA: TGTGCCAGCTCACCATTCAAAACCGGGGAGCTGTTTTTT.

The CDR3 loop is CASSRGQSNEAFF. In DNA form, the CDR3 reads TGTGCCAGCAGCCGGGGACAGAGCAATGAAGCTTTCTTT. The rearrangement joins TRBV6-5 to TRBJ1-1; TRBD1 matches 7 bases. The germline CDR1 and CDR2 sequences are MNHEY and SVGAGI. V lost 6 bases to trimming and J lost 7 bases; unmatched junction nucleotides: 8. The CDR3 totals 13 residues.

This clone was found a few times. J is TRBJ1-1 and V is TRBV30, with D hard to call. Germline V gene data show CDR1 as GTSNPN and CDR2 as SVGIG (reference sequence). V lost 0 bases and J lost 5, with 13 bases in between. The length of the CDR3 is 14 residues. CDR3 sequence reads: CAWSVEGRKTEAFF. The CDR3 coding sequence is TGTGCCTGGAGTGTTGAGGGTAGAAAAACTGAAGCTTTCTTT.

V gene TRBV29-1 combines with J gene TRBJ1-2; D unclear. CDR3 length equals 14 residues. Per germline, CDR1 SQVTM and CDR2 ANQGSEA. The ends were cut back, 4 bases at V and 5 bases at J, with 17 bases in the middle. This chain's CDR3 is CSVGGVFGIYGYTF. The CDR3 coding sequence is TGCAGCGTTGGGGGAGTCTTCGGCATTTATGGCTACACCTTC.

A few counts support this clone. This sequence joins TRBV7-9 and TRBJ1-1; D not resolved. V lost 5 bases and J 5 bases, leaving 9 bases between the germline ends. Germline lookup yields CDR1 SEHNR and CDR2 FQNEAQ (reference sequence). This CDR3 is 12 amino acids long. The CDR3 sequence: CASSTSLTEAFF. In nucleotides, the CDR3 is TGTGCCAGCAGCACCTCGTTGACTGAAGCTTTCTTT. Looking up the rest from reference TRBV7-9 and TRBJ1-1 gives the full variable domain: DTGVSQNPRHKITKRGQNVTFRCDPISEHNRLYWYRQTLGQGPEFLTYFQNEAQLEKSRLLSDRFSAERPKGSFSTLEIQRTEQGDSAMYLCASSTSLTEAFFGQGTRLTVV.

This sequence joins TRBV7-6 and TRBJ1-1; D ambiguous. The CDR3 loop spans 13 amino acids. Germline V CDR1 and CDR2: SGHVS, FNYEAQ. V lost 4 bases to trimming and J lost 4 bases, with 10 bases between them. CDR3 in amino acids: CASSSGGITEAFF. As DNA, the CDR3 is TGTGCCAGCAGCTCGGGCGGCATCACTGAAGCTTTCTTT.

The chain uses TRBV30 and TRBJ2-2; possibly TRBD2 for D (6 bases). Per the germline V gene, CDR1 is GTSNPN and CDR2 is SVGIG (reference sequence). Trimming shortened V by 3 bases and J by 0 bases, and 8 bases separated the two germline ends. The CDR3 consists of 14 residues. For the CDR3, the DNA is TGTGCCTGGAGGGAGGGCGCGAACACCGGGGAGCTGTTTTTT. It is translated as CAWREGANTGELFF. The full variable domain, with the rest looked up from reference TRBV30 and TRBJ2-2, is SQTIHQWPATLVQPVGSPLSLECTVEGTSNPNLYWYRQAAGRGLQLLFYSVGIGQISSEVPQNLSASRPQDRQFILSSKKLLLSDSGFYLCAWREGANTGELFFGEGSRLTVL.

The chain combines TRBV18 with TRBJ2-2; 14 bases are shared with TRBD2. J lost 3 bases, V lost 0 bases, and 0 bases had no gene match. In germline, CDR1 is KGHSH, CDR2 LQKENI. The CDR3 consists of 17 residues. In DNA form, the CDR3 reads TGTGCCAGCTCACCACCGGGACTAGCGGGGGACACCGGGGAGCTGTTTTTT. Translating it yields CASSPPGLAGDTGELFF.